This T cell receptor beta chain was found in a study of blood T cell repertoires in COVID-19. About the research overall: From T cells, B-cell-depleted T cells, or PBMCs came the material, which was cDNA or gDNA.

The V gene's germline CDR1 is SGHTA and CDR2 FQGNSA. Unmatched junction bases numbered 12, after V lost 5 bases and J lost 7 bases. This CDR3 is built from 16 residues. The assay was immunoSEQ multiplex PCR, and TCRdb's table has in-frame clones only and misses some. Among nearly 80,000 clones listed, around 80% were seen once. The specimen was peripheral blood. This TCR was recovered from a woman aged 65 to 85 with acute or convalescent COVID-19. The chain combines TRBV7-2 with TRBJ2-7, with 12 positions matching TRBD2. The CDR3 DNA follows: TGTGCCAGCAGCCCGCCCCGACTAGCGGGAGTGGGTGAGCAGTACTTC. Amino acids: CASSPPRLAGVGEQYF. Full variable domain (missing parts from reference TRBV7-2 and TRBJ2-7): GAGVSQSPSNKVTEKGKDVELRCDPISGHTALYWYRQSLGQGLEFLIYFQGNSAPDKSGLPSDRFSAERTGGSVSTLTIQRTQQEDSAVYLCASSPPRLAGVGEQYFGPGTRLTVT.